This T cell receptor beta chain was obtained from a study of shared clonotypes between healthy human individuals (dated by TCRdb to the early 2020s). Background for the entire study: A few men and a couple of women, aged 18 to 49 years, made up the cohort. To estimate repertoire size and how much clonotypes are shared between individuals, the study performed deep sequencing of blood TCR repertoires from a few healthy adults. For each donor, CD4 naive and CD4 memory were each given three plates, CD8 naive was given two plates, and CD8 memory was given one plate. Each donor's leukapheresis produced roughly between roughly 0.94 and 9.5 billion PBMCs. Libraries were prepared and TCR repertoires were sequenced by different laboratories using diverse techniques, in order to increase sequencing depth and limit assay-specific biases.

Deletion took 5 bases off V and 5 bases off J, with a span of 12 bases between the germline ends. Its CDR3 holds 12 amino acids, cysteine through phenylalanine. The entry retains the CDR3 DNA only, 36 bases that are in frame from base 1. The germline V gene provides CDR1 SQVTM and CDR2 ANQGSEA. TCR CDR3 regions were amplified from genomic DNA by multiplex PCR using the deep immunoSEQ assay. Extracted genomic DNA from each cell subset was spread evenly across all wells of several immunoSEQ 96-well plates, with each plate serving as a replicate. Each replicate PCR for sorted subsets received about 220 ng genomic DNA, equal to tens of thousands of T cell genomes. Purified libraries were quantified with a Qubit 3.0 fluorometer, sized on a Bioanalyzer 2100, and re-quantified with the KAPA Library Quantification kit. Every immunoSEQ 96-well plate was sequenced on a separate single-read 150-cycle Illumina NextSeq 550 flow cell. Under the source paper's analysis protocol: Because only junctional sequences without quality scores were contained in the immunoSEQ output, filtering matching that applied to full-length reads could not be performed. Sequences were annotated with PyIR, a Python wrapper for IgBLAST v1.9, and V/J genes and CDR3 were assigned using IMGT germline references. Reads were filtered out if the reads had weak V/J assignments (E-value above 1e-6), no CDR3, stop codons, out-of-frame junctions, or ambiguous translated residues. A V3J clonotype was defined by an identical inferred V gene, J gene, and CDR3 amino acid sequence. To compute the percentage overlap between repertoires, the number of shared unique clonotypes was divided by the size of the smaller repertoire. Three approaches were used to assess repertoire richness: RTK rarefaction, the Chao1 estimator, and Recon v2.1 estimates of unobserved clonotypes. Generation probabilities were computed with OLGA for all TCRbeta clonotypes obtained by the gDNA method from four donors. TCRdb re-hosts the immuneACCESS table, in-frame sequences only. Its copies lack some clones; in the studies checked, an unresolved V gene accounts for under half of them, and the cause for the rest is not known. The DNA gave D and trimming, while V, J and clone size come from that table. The sample contains approximately 320,000 clones, about nine tenths of them found a single time. Of the sample, 16% is held by the ten largest clones.

Donors were healthy HIV-negative adults with no recently reported acute infections or vaccinations. Every donor was a Caucasian adult residing in Nashville, Tennessee, USA. CD8 memory samples consisted of magnetically selected CD45RO+ cells combined with CCR7-negative CD45RA+ effector memory (TemRA) cells. Blood was collected by leukapheresis, and PBMCs were isolated by Ficoll-Histopaque density gradient centrifugation and then cryopreserved in liquid nitrogen vapor phase. Analytical flow cytometry was used to check the purity and quantity of every magnetically sorted T cell population. Genomic DNA was isolated from every sorted fraction and measured by UV absorbance on a Nanodrop 2000c. About this clone itself: The specificity of this receptor is unknown. Per-base quality was not reported, and no clone a single base away is much larger than it.

The research as a whole found: Because the study included only a small number of donors, the genetic and exposure-history diversity represented was limited. Based on pairwise subsampling, the degree of clonotype sharing among donors was expected to be affected by sequencing depth. Rarefaction of sorted-subset datasets indicated incomplete sequencing despite the large sequencing depth. Sampling was limited to blood, and TCR repertoires in tissue likely differ from TCR repertoires in blood. Compared with non-shared clonotypes, clonotypes shared by all four sorted-subset donors had higher generation probabilities. About 5% of naive CD4, more than 3% of naive CD8, roughly 2.5% of memory CD4, and approximately 0.39% of memory CD8 clonotypes were shared across several donors. Larger estimated clonotype richness was generally found for naive subsets than for memory subsets.

What was sequenced was memory CD8+ T cells sorted from blood. The cell subset or site label for this specimen denotes: CD45RO+ cells pooled with CCR7-negative TemRA cells. The receptor chain draws on TRBV29-1 and TRBJ1-2, with TRBD1 perhaps the D gene, on 6 matching bases. The receptor was derived from a man aged 18 to 35 in good health. The DNA is TGCAGCGTTCGAGACAGGAGATATGGCTACACCTTC. This codes for CSVRDRRYGYTF.